Each of the 20 T cell receptor beta chains below was sequenced from the same sample in a study of cytomegalovirus exposure and HLA in healthy donors. The PCR contained 60 Vbeta and 13 Jbeta primers. The protocol was immunoSEQ multiplex PCR, while the TCRdb copy is restricted to in-frame clones and leaves out a portion. The sample consists of around 180,000 clones, 80% of them appearing once. Sequencing was carried out using PBMCs. The receptors come from a young man in good health and CMV-seropositive.

The chain has TRBV7-9 and TRBJ1-6, with 8 bases that match TRBD1. This CDR3 is built from 15 residues. V lost 5 bases to trimming and J lost 7 bases; unmatched junction nucleotides: 7. Germline-derived CDR1 and CDR2 are SEHNR and FQNEAQ (reference sequence). The CDR3 nucleotides read TGTGCCAGCAGCCCCTTAGGACAGGGAAATTCACCCCTCCACTTT. Protein sequence: CASSPLGQGNSPLHF.

The chain combines TRBV11-2 with TRBJ2-3; D possibly corresponds to TRBD2 (5 bases). Germline assignment: CDR1 SGHAT and CDR2 FQNNGV. V lost 5 bases and J lost 4, with 19 bases in between. The CDR3 consists of 16 residues. The CDR3 nucleotides read TGTGCCAGCAGCCCCGAACCTCAAGTAGCGTCAGATACGCAGTATTTT. As protein: CASSPEPQVASDTQYF.

This clone was recorded a few times. J is TRBJ2-7 and V is TRBV7-8, with D tentatively TRBD1 (5 bases). The V and J ends lost 0 bases and 5 bases respectively, with 11 bases between them. Germline loops: CDR1 SGHVS, CDR2 FQNEAQ. The CDR3 sequence is 14 residues long. The CDR3 DNA reads TGTGCCAGCAGCTTAGCGGGCAGGGTGGACGAGCAGTACTTC. Protein product: CASSLAGRVDEQYF.

This chain connects TRBV4-1 to TRBJ1-3, with D possibly TRBD1 on 6 matching bases. Germline assignment: CDR1 MGHRA and CDR2 YSYEKL. The CDR3 is 16 residues long. V dropped 1 base and J dropped 2 bases, with 12 bases sitting between them. As DNA, the CDR3 is TGCGCCAGCAGCCAAGGCGGGGGGCGTACTGGAAACACCATATATTTT. Residues: CASSQGGGRTGNTIYF.

V usage is TRBV9 and J usage is TRBJ1-3; D might be TRBD1 (5 bases). CDR1 is SGDLS and CDR2 is YYNGEE in the germline V gene. This CDR3 comprises 15 residues. Trimming shortened V by 4 bases and J by 0 bases, and 11 bases separated the two germline ends. The CDR3 reads CASSPTGGSGNTIYF. CDR3 nucleotides: TGTGCCAGCAGCCCCACCGGGGGCTCTGGAAACACCATATATTTT. Full variable domain (rest looked up from reference TRBV9 and TRBJ1-3): DSGVTQTPKHLITATGQRVTLRCSPRSGDLSVYWYQQSLDQGLQFLIQYYNGEERAKGNILERFSAQQFPDLHSELNLSSLELGDSALYFCASSPTGGSGNTIYFGEGSWLTVV.

The J gene is TRBJ2-7, the V gene TRBV18; possible D gene TRBD1, 6 bases. In germline, CDR1 is KGHSH, CDR2 LQKENI. The CDR3 contains 12 residues. The ends were cut back, 5 bases at V and 4 bases at J, with 9 bases in the middle. The CDR3 bases are TGTGCCAGCTCAGGCACAGGGTACGAGCAGTACTTC. Translating gives CASSGTGYEQYF.

This chain uses TRBV30 with TRBJ1-5; 7 nucleotides align to TRBD1. After removal of 0 bases from V and 16 bases from J, the junction contained 9 bases not matched to a gene. In germline, CDR1 is GTSNPN, CDR2 SVGIG (reference sequence). The CDR3 consists of 12 residues. The CDR3 region is CAWSVPGTAPHF. In DNA form, the CDR3 reads TGTGCCTGGAGTGTACCCGGGACAGCCCCACATTTT.

The chain couples TRBV4-2 to TRBJ2-3, with 13 bases identical to TRBD2. Germline CDR1 is LGHNA and CDR2 is YNFKEQ. This CDR3 spans 20 amino acids. V dropped 0 bases and J dropped 0; count of bases not matched to a gene: 9. CDR3 residues: CASSQDRTSGGLSSTDTQYF. CDR3 nucleotides: TGTGCCAGCAGCCAAGACCGGACTAGCGGGGGCCTATCTAGCACAGATACGCAGTATTTT.

V usage is TRBV9 and J usage is TRBJ1-1; D gene ambiguous. V was cut by 0 bases and J by 5 bases, with 14 bases left in between. The CDR3 extends over 15 amino acids. Germline lookup yields CDR1 SGDLS and CDR2 YYNGEE. This chain's CDR3 is CASSVDGRGKTEAFF. DNA of the CDR3: TGTGCCAGCAGCGTAGATGGACGGGGAAAAACTGAAGCTTTCTTT.

The chain combines TRBV25-1 with TRBJ2-5; 12 bases are shared with TRBD2. Germline V gives CDR1 MGHDK, CDR2 SYGVNS. With 3 bases clipped from V and 6 bases from J, the junction kept 8 bases outside the gene matches. This CDR3 is built from 16 residues. The CDR3 region is CASSEAASGGAQTQYF. CDR3 nucleotides: TGTGCCAGCAGTGAGGCTGCTAGCGGGGGGGCACAGACCCAGTACTTC.

The chain recombines TRBV6-6 with TRBJ2-7; 11 bases are a match to TRBD2. Germline trimming cut 5 bases from V and 11 bases from J; bases unmatched to any gene: 14. The CDR3 loop spans 15 amino acids. Germline V gene data show CDR1 as MNHNY and CDR2 as SVGAGI (reference sequence). CDR3 sequence: CASSQKLAGVYSEYF. The CDR3 DNA follows: TGTGCCAGCAGTCAAAAACTAGCGGGAGTATATAGCGAGTACTTC.

The chain is built from TRBV27 and TRBJ2-5; 13 bases fit TRBD2. J lost 3 bases, V lost 4 bases, and 5 bases had no gene match. The CDR3 spans 16 residues. Looked up from germline, CDR1 is MNHEY and CDR2 is SMNVEV (reference sequence). The CDR3 region is CASSSPGTSGEETQYF. The CDR3 DNA sequence: TGTGCCAGCAGTTCACCCGGGACTAGCGGGGAAGAGACCCAGTACTTC.

The chain employs TRBV5-4 and TRBJ2-1; 9 nucleotides line up with TRBD2. In germline, CDR1 is SGHNT, CDR2 YYREEE (reference sequence). CDR3 length: 15 residues. J was trimmed by 8 bases and V by 4 bases; bases with no gene match: 10. The CDR3 sequence: CASSPRGGGAHEQFF. The DNA for the CDR3 is TGTGCCAGCAGCCCCAGGGGCGGGGGGGCCCATGAGCAGTTCTTC.

V gene TRBV11-3 combines with J gene TRBJ2-1, with D perhaps TRBD2 (6 bases). Trimming took 1 base from V and 9 from J, leaving 10 bases between them. Per germline, CDR1 SGHNT and CDR2 YENEEA. The CDR3 totals 13 residues. CDR3 nucleotides: TGTGCCAGCAGCTTAGTTGCGGGAACTGAGCAGTTCTTC. It translates to CASSLVAGTEQFF.

The CDR3 spells CASSEAGQETQYF. The DNA for the CDR3 is TGCGCCAGCAGTGAGGCAGGGCAAGAGACCCAGTACTTC. The V gene is TRBV10-1, the J gene TRBJ2-5, with D possibly matching TRBD1 (5 bases). The CDR3 contains 13 residues. Trimming stripped 2 bases from V and 2 bases from J, with 6 bases between. Germline CDR1 reads WNHNN; CDR2 reads SYGVQD (reference sequence).

The genes are TRBV18 and TRBJ2-1; 11 positions agree with TRBD2. This CDR3 is 15 amino acids long. The germline V gene encodes CDR1 KGHSH and CDR2 LQKENI. J gave up 5 bases and V 2 bases, and 2 bases lay outside the gene matches. The DNA for the CDR3 is TGTGCCAGCTCACCAGCACTAGCGGGAGACAATGAGCAGTTCTTC. As protein: CASSPALAGDNEQFF.

The V and J genes are TRBV10-1 and TRBJ2-3, with TRBD2 matching over 8 bases. Losses at the gene ends were 0 bases for V and 4 bases for J; bases not matched to a gene: 15. Germline CDR1 reads WNHNN; CDR2 reads SYGVQD (reference sequence). This CDR3 comprises 19 residues. CDR3 sequence: CASSESVASGPSLADTQYF. The CDR3 region has the DNA TGCGCCAGCAGTGAGTCCGTGGCTAGCGGGCCCTCCTTGGCAGATACGCAGTATTTT.

The chain couples TRBV28 to TRBJ1-1; D might be TRBD1 (6 bases). Germline CDR1 is MDHEN and CDR2 is SYDVKM. V was cut by 10 bases and J by 7 bases, with 16 bases left in between. The CDR3 runs 12 residues. CDR3 amino acids: CAIGGQYREAFF. CDR3 sequence (DNA): TGTGCCATCGGTGGACAGTACCGTGAAGCTTTCTTT.

The chain joins TRBV6-1 to TRBJ1-1, with no clear D. This CDR3 has 14 amino acids. V was pared by 4 bases and J by 0 bases, with 9 bases between. CDR1 MNHNS and CDR2 SASEGT come from the germline V gene. This CDR3 reads CASSGRGMNTEAFF. The CDR3, as DNA: TGTGCCAGCAGTGGTAGAGGAATGAACACTGAAGCTTTCTTT.

This sequence joins TRBV30 and TRBJ2-7; no firm D call. In germline, CDR1 is GTSNPN, CDR2 SVGIG (reference sequence). CDR3 length: 12 amino acids. The V end lost 3 bases, the J end lost 6 bases, and 12 bases lay between the germline ends. In DNA form, the CDR3 reads TGTGCCTGGAGAGCCCCCAGCGCCGAGCAGTACTTC. This sequence encodes CAWRAPSAEQYF.